One and the same sample provided the 14 T cell receptor beta chains below, sequenced in a study of tumor-infiltrating lymphocytes in oesophageal squamous cell carcinoma. TCRdb recomputed calls from the PCR reads with MiXCR, one row per CDR3 protein. The sample has around 9,300 distinct CDR3 sequences; 60% to 75% are singletons. Sequencing input: esophageal tumor tissue. All receptors derive from a female donor with esophageal squamous cell carcinoma.

The V and J genes are TRBV7-2 and TRBJ2-5; 9 bases are a match to TRBD2. Matching the DNA end better, TRBJ2-7 makes the J call doubtful. In germline, CDR1 is SGHTA, CDR2 FQGNSA. This CDR3 comprises 15 residues. DNA of the CDR3: TGTGCCAGCAGCTTAGCTAGCGGGAGCTCCTACGAGCAGTACTTC. Amino acid sequence: CASSLASGSSYEQYF.

The chain carries TRBV5-1 and TRBJ2-5; a weak D match, TRBD2 (5 bases). The last part of the DNA fits TRBJ2-1 better; the J call may be wrong. CDR1 is SGHRS and CDR2 is YFSETQ in the germline V gene. CDR3 size: 13 residues. CDR3: CASSLVASPEQFF. CDR3 coding DNA: TGCGCCAGCAGCTTGGTTGCTAGCCCTGAGCAGTTCTTC.

This chain links TRBV6-5 with TRBJ2-1; maybe TRBD2 (5 bases). The end of the DNA is better explained by TRBJ2-7, so the J call may be wrong. The length of the CDR3 is 17 residues. CDR1 and CDR2 from the germline V gene are MNHEY and SVGAGI. The CDR3 reads CASSYSIPGNEGNEQYF. The CDR3 DNA is TGTGCCAGCAGTTACTCGATCCCCGGGAACGAGGGCAATGAGCAGTACTTC.

The genes are TRBV6-6 and TRBJ2-3; D may match TRBD1 or TRBD2 (6 bases each). There are 16 residues in the CDR3. The V and J ends lost 6 bases and 3 bases respectively, with 19 bases between them. Germline lookup yields CDR1 MNHNY and CDR2 SVGAGI (reference sequence). CDR3 coding DNA: TGTGCCAGCAGGGACCCCGGGAGTAGGGGGACAGATACGCAGTATTTT. It is translated as CASRDPGSRGTDTQYF.

The chain links TRBV12-3 or TRBV12-4 to TRBJ1-2; the D is unclear. The CDR3 runs 12 residues. Trimming took off 3 bases at V and 3 bases at J, with 5 bases between the two ends. CDR3 residues: CASSFQDYGYTF. The CDR3 nucleotides read TGTGCCAGCAGTTTCCAAGACTATGGCTACACCTTC.

This clonotype appeared a single time. The gene calls are TRBV6-1 and TRBJ1-5, with TRBD1 matching over 8 bases. CDR1 and CDR2 from the germline V gene are MNHNS and SASEGT. The ends lost 6 bases at V and 6 bases at J; junction bases unmatched: 13. The length of the CDR3 is 16 residues. CDR3 protein: CASSDGDRLRAQPQHF. CDR3 bases: TGTGCCAGCAGCGACGGGGACAGGCTGAGGGCTCAGCCCCAGCATTTT.

Note on this clonotype: Its ends do not fully match the called genes, so a read error is possible. J is TRBJ1-6 and V is TRBV7-2, with D possibly matching TRBD1 (5 bases). Germline V lookup: CDR1 SGHTA, CDR2 FQGNSA. The CDR3 sequence is 16 residues long. The CDR3 region is CASSSYRDLGIQTQYF. Here the CDR3 DNA reads TGTGCCAGCAGCTCGTATCGGGACCTCGGAATACAGACCCAGTACTTT.

This rearrangement joins TRBV7-6 to TRBJ2-3; D is perhaps TRBD2 (6 bases). This CDR3 has 17 residues. V lost 5 bases and J 0 bases, leaving 18 bases between the germline ends. The germline V gene has CDR1 SGHVS and CDR2 FNYEAQ. CDR3 coding DNA: TGTGCCAGCAGCGACTACTCCGGGGGAACTAGCACAGATACGCAGTATTTT. Translating it yields CASSDYSGGTSTDTQYF.

This chain links TRBV7-2 with TRBJ2-3; no reliable D call. V was shortened by 4 bases and J by 6 bases, with 8 bases between the two germline ends. The CDR3 has 12 residues. Germline V gives CDR1 SGHTA, CDR2 FQGNSA. The chain's CDR3 is CASSSWTDTQYF. CDR3 nucleotide sequence: TGTGCCAGCAGCTCCTGGACGGATACGCAGTATTTT.

For the CDR3, the DNA is TGCGCCAGCAGGACTAGCGGGGGAGAGACCCAGTACTTC. It yields the protein CASRTSGGETQYF. The genes are TRBV10-2 and TRBJ2-5; 12 nucleotides line up with TRBD2. The CDR3 spans 13 residues. Trimming removed 6 bases from V and 4 bases from J; junction bases left unmatched: 0. The germline V gene has CDR1 WSHSY and CDR2 SAAADI.

The rearrangement uses TRBV7-6 and TRBJ2-5, with D possibly being TRBD2 (5 bases). The CDR3 runs 14 residues. CDR1 and CDR2 from the germline V gene are SGHVS and FNYEAQ. V was trimmed by 0 bases and J by 4 bases, leaving 9 bases between them. CDR3 DNA sequence: TGTGCCAGCAGCTTAGCGGCCCGGGGAGAGACCCAGTACTTC. This gives the protein CASSLAARGETQYF.

This clonotype was found many times. The gene calls are TRBV6-1 and TRBJ2-3, with D possibly called TRBD1 or TRBD2 (5 bases each). Germline values: CDR1 MNHNS, CDR2 SASEGT. V lost 5 bases to trimming and J lost 4 bases, with 10 bases between them. This CDR3 region has 13 residues. Here the CDR3 reads CASSYGGADTQYF. CDR3 nucleotide sequence: TGTGCCAGCAGTTATGGGGGTGCAGATACGCAGTATTTT.

J is TRBJ2-3 and V is TRBV12-3 or TRBV12-4; D is ambiguous. The V gene lost 5 bases and the J gene lost 4 bases, with 1 base spanning the gap. The CDR3 spans 10 residues. CDR3 loop: CASSADTQYF. The CDR3, as DNA: TGTGCCAGCAGTGCAGATACGCAGTATTTT.

This clonotype was recorded many times. The chain combines TRBV12-3 or TRBV12-4 with TRBJ2-1; tentative D call: TRBD2 (6 bases). Trimming stripped 8 bases from V and 1 base from J, with 15 bases between. This CDR3 region has 15 residues. The CDR3 nucleotides read TGTGCCAGCGGTGCGTTGGCGGGATCCTACAATGAGCAGTTCTTC. Translated: CASGALAGSYNEQFF.